One sample yielded the 23 T cell receptor beta chains listed below, sequenced in a study of T cells in localized non-small cell lung cancer. Clones were read by immunoSEQ multiplex PCR, and TCRdb kept only the in-frame ones, dropping some. This repertoire shows fewer than 40,000 clones, around 84% found once; its top ten account for 4% to 5%. The sample was peripheral blood, taken before any cancer treatment. The receptors stem from a male donor at least 60 years old with stage III lung adenocarcinoma.

The V gene is TRBV28, the J gene TRBJ1-3; D is perhaps TRBD1 (6 bases). The germline V gene has CDR1 MDHEN and CDR2 SYDVKM. Trimming left V 7 bases short and J 4 bases short, with 17 bases between. The CDR3 has 15 amino acids. The CDR3 reads CASTYVEGGGNTIYF. CDR3 coding DNA: TGTGCCAGCACCTACGTCGAGGGGGGAGGAAACACCATATATTTT.

This clone was recorded a few times. The rearrangement uses TRBV9 and TRBJ1-2; TRBD1 might be the D (5 bases). CDR3 size: 14 residues. The V end lost 0 bases, the J end lost 5 bases, and 11 bases lay between the germline ends. Germline V gene data show CDR1 as SGDLS and CDR2 as YYNGEE. The CDR3 DNA sequence: TGTGCCAGCAGCGTAGCCCAGGGTAGATATGGCTACACCTTC. Translated, it gives CASSVAQGRYGYTF.

This rearrangement joins TRBV15 to TRBJ2-2; 8 bases align to TRBD1. The germline V gene encodes CDR1 LNHNV and CDR2 YYDKDF (reference sequence). This CDR3 spans 14 amino acids. Trimming took 5 bases from V and 4 from J; bases not matched to a gene: 3. The CDR3 sequence is CATSAGQGTGELFF. The CDR3 DNA follows: TGTGCCACCAGCGCCGGACAGGGCACCGGGGAGCTGTTTTTT.

This rearrangement joins TRBV4-1 to TRBJ2-7; either TRBD1 or TRBD2 may fit D (5 bases each). This CDR3 is built from 16 residues. V lost 0 bases to trimming and J lost 2 bases, with 14 bases between them. Germline loops: CDR1 MGHRA, CDR2 YSYEKL. CDR3 coding DNA: TGCGCCAGCAGCCAAGAACAATGGGGGTCCACCTACGAGCAGTACTTC. Translation: CASSQEQWGSTYEQYF.

The gene calls are TRBV7-8 and TRBJ2-1, with D perhaps given as TRBD1 or TRBD2 (5 bases each). V lost 5 bases and J lost 9, with 8 bases in between. Germline CDR1 reads SGHVS; CDR2 reads FQNEAQ. This CDR3 has 11 amino acids. The DNA for the CDR3 is TGTGCCAGCAGCGCAGGGAGTGAGCAGTTCTTC. It translates to CASSAGSEQFF.

The chain employs TRBV5-4 and TRBJ2-7; 7 nucleotides match TRBD2. Germline V gene sequence: CDR1 SGHNT, CDR2 YYREEE (reference sequence). V lost 6 bases to trimming and J lost 2 bases; unmatched junction nucleotides: 8. The CDR3 is 14 amino acids. CDR3 nucleotides: TGTGCCAGCACCAAGGGGCTAGCGGCCTACGAGCAGTACTTC. Amino acid sequence: CASTKGLAAYEQYF.

This chain links TRBV19 with TRBJ1-2, with D perhaps TRBD1 (6 bases). The CDR3 has 15 residues. Germline V CDR1 and CDR2: LNHDA, SQIVND (reference sequence). The V end lost 3 bases, the J end lost 5 bases, and 16 bases lay between the germline ends. The CDR3 DNA reads TGTGCCAGTAGTATCACAGGGTCCGCGTCGTATGGCTACACCTTC. This sequence encodes CASSITGSASYGYTF.

Note on this clone: The junction does not match germline at one end; this may be a read error. The rearrangement uses TRBV5-1 and TRBJ2-3; either TRBD1 or TRBD2 may supply D (6 bases each). The CDR3 covers 15 residues. CDR1 SGHRS and CDR2 YFSETQ come from the germline V gene. The CDR3 DNA reads as TGCGCCAGCAGCTTGGCTCCAGGGGAGGCAGATATGCAGTATTTT. Its protein is CASSLAPGEADMQYF.

V and J are TRBV2 and TRBJ1-6; 9 bases agree with TRBD1. This CDR3 comprises 14 residues. J was trimmed by 10 bases and V by 6 bases; bases with no gene match: 7. CDR1 and CDR2 (germline): SNHLY, FYNNEI. CDR3 in DNA: TGTGCCAGCAGCGAGGGACAGGGAGGGTCACCCCTCCACTTT. It is translated as CASSEGQGGSPLHF. Combining the CDR3 with reference TRBV2 and TRBJ1-6 gives the whole variable domain EPEVTQTPSHQVTQMGQEVILRCVPISNHLYFYWYRQILGQKVEFLVSFYNNEISEKSEIFDDQFSVERPDGSNFTLKIRSTKLEDSAMYFCASSEGQGGSPLHFGNGTRLTVT.

The chain joins TRBV10-3 to TRBJ2-1; 8 bases agree with TRBD2. The CDR3 loop spans 15 amino acids. Germline V gene lookup returns CDR1 ENHRY and CDR2 SYGVKD. Losses at the gene ends were 6 bases for V and 3 bases for J; bases not matched to a gene: 7. CDR3 residues: CAIRDSGTSYNEQFF. As DNA, the CDR3 is TGTGCCATCAGGGATTCCGGGACTAGCTACAATGAGCAGTTCTTC.

V is TRBV11-3 and J is TRBJ2-7; 8 bases line up with TRBD1. The junction had 1 base not matched to a gene; V was cut back by 1 base and J by 2 bases. The CDR3 length is 14 residues. Germline CDR1 reads SGHNT; CDR2 reads YENEEA. The CDR3 DNA reads as TGTGCCAGCAGCTTAGCCAGGGGGCCCTACGAGCAGTACTTC. Amino acids: CASSLARGPYEQYF.

V gene TRBV18 combines with J gene TRBJ1-1, with a possible D match to TRBD1 (5 bases). Per germline, CDR1 KGHSH and CDR2 LQKENI. The CDR3 runs to 15 residues. V was trimmed by 6 bases and J by 0 bases, leaving 14 bases between them. CDR3 DNA: TGTGCCAGCTCCCTAAGGGACGGGTTGAACACTGAAGCTTTCTTT. The encoded protein is CASSLRDGLNTEAFF.

This clone was counted a single time. The V gene is TRBV21-1, the J gene TRBJ1-3; the table's TRBD1 call for D was not verified on the DNA. TRBV21-1 is a recognized pseudogene. This CDR3 has 16 residues. The CDR3 nucleotides read TGTGCCAGCAGCAAAAACGACAGGGGGAATGGAAACACCATATATTTT. This gives the protein CASSKNDRGNGNTIYF.

The table lists this clone with a few counts. V usage is TRBV7-2 and J usage is TRBJ2-7; possible D gene TRBD2, 5 bases. The CDR3 totals 13 residues. Germline CDR1 and CDR2: SGHTA and FQGNSA. V was cut by 5 bases and J by 3 bases, with 11 bases left in between. The CDR3 DNA is TGTGCCAGCAGCATCAGAGGGAACTACGAGCAGTACTTC. Translated: CASSIRGNYEQYF.

The gene calls are TRBV10-2 and TRBJ2-1, with TRBD2 identical over 9 bases. The ends lost 6 bases at V and 3 bases at J; junction bases unmatched: 6. This CDR3 region has 15 residues. CDR1 WSHSY and CDR2 SAAADI come from the germline V gene. CDR3 bases: TGCGCCAGCAGAGTAGCGGGAGCTGACTACAATGAGCAGTTCTTC. Protein sequence: CASRVAGADYNEQFF.

A note on this clone: At one end, the junction sequence differs from germline, possibly due to a read error. The gene calls are TRBV6-4 and TRBJ1-1; D is unresolved. The CDR3 consists of 14 residues. CDR1 is MRHNA and CDR2 is SNTAGT in the germline V gene. The CDR3 protein is CASSASPGNAEAFF. CDR3 in DNA: TGTGCCAGCAGTGCCTCCCCGGGGAACGCTGAAGCTTTCTTT.

CDR3 DNA: TGCGCCAGCAGCTACGGACAAAGCGAGCAGTACTTC. Translated, it gives CASSYGQSEQYF. This rearrangement joins TRBV5-1 to TRBJ2-7; TRBD1 might be the D (5 bases). Germline V gene lookup returns CDR1 SGHRS and CDR2 YFSETQ. This CDR3 region has 12 residues. Trimming cost V 3 bases and J 6 bases, with 10 bases left between them.

The chain carries TRBV6-1 and TRBJ2-5; the D is unclear. Trimming took 3 bases from V and 1 from J, leaving 6 bases between them. The CDR3 runs 13 residues. Germline CDR1 and CDR2: MNHNS and SASEGT. CDR3 in amino acids: CASSDYVQETQYF. The DNA for the CDR3 is TGTGCCAGCAGTGATTACGTCCAAGAGACCCAGTACTTC.

This chain uses TRBV28 with TRBJ1-2; 8 bases line up with TRBD1. CDR3 length: 15 residues. After removal of 6 bases from V and 4 bases from J, the junction contained 10 bases not matched to a gene. Germline CDR1 MDHEN, CDR2 SYDVKM. CDR3: CASRRRQGLIYGYTF. The CDR3, as DNA: TGTGCCAGCAGGCGAAGACAGGGGCTAATCTATGGCTACACCTTC.

The chain links TRBV29-1 to TRBJ2-1; D remains ambiguous. Trimming removed 5 bases from V and 6 bases from J, with 5 bases in between. The length of the CDR3 is 10 residues. CDR1 SQVTM and CDR2 ANQGSEA come from the germline V gene. The CDR3 spells CSVIANEQFF. The CDR3, as DNA: TGCAGCGTTATCGCCAATGAGCAGTTCTTC.

This rearrangement joins TRBV9 to TRBJ2-2, with 7 bases fitting TRBD2. CDR1 SGDLS and CDR2 YYNGEE come from the germline V gene. Trimming at V came to 0 bases and at J to 1 base, leaving 3 bases not matched to a gene. The CDR3 runs 16 residues. The CDR3 DNA reads as TGTGCCAGCAGCGTAGTTTCTAGCGGGAACACCGGGGAGCTGTTTTTT. Its translation is CASSVVSSGNTGELFF.

The chain employs TRBV10-3 and TRBJ1-3, with D hard to call. Looked up from germline, CDR1 is ENHRY and CDR2 is SYGVKD. Trimming left V 5 bases short and J 0 bases short, with 14 bases between. The CDR3 consists of 16 residues. The CDR3 coding sequence is TGTGCCATCAGTCAAGGGTCGGCTCTCTCTGGAAACACCATATATTTT. Its translation: CAISQGSALSGNTIYF.

The V gene is TRBV27, the J gene TRBJ2-2; 7 bases are shared with TRBD2. The CDR3 loop spans 19 amino acids. V lost 1 base to trimming and J lost 1 base; unmatched junction nucleotides: 12. CDR1 and CDR2 (germline): MNHEY, SMNVEV (reference sequence). CDR3 loop: CASSLLAPGRAENTGELFF. As DNA, the CDR3 is TGTGCCAGCAGTTTATTAGCCCCGGGGAGGGCCGAGAACACCGGGGAGCTGTTTTTT.